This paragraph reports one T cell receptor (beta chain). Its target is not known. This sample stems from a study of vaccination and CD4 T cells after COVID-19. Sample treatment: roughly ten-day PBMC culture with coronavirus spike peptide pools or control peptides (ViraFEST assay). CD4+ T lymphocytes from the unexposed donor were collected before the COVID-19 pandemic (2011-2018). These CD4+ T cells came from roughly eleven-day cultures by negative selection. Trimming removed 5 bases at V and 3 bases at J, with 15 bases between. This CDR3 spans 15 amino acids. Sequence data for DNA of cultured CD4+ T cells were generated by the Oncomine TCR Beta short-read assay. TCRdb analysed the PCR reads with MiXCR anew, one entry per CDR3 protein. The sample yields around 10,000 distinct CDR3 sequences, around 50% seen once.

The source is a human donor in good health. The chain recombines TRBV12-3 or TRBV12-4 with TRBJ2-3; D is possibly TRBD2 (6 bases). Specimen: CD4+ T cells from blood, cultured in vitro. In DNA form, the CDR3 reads TGTGCCAGCAGTCCAGGGAGGTTGGGGACAGATACGCAGTATTTT. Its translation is CASSPGRLGTDTQYF.